This T cell receptor (beta chain) is drawn from a study of neurological immune-mediated disorders (dated by TCRdb to the late 2010s). Notes on the research overall: Of the approximately 35 multiple sclerosis patients, some 31 had relapsing-remitting MS and 3 had secondary progressive MS. Using UMI-based sequencing, the study compared peripheral blood TCR-beta repertoires from patients with HTLV-I-associated myelopathy (HAM/TSP), patients with multiple sclerosis, and healthy controls. The 95 to 120 TCR-beta libraries included longitudinal samples, technical triplicates and paired sorted CD4+ and CD8+ T-cell subsets alongside PBMC samples. The cohort included approximately 70 subjects: 14 with HAM/TSP, some 34 with multiple sclerosis, and around 20 healthy controls.

General study outcomes and caveats: Across subjects, expanded clones never shared an identical CDR3 amino acid sequence, which suggests that the TCR-beta repertoires in every group were private. TCR clonal expansion was highest in HAM/TSP patients and lowest in MS patients, with MS patients falling below even healthy controls. The MS cluster was not associated with any clinical or MRI features, and the authors stated that larger cohorts are needed. In phylogenetic analysis, the repertoires of 18 of 34 MS patients grouped into a cluster of related CDR3 sequences, which suggests a possible signature at the repertoire level.

To synthesize cDNA, template-switch 5'RACE was performed with a primer carrying a 10-nucleotide random unique molecular identifier so that each TCR transcript was tagged. Every sequencing run yielded over 170 million TCR-beta sequences covering 15-18 subjects. The RNeasy kit was used to extract total RNA. TCR-beta VDJ regions were amplified with primers for the TCR constant region and the 5'RACE anchor, using the KAPA Real-time Library Amplification kit. A first PCR added sample indexes and Illumina adaptors, after which a second PCR increased the library yield. After purification with Ampure beads, the TCR product of roughly 650 bp was size-selected on a 2% E-gel SizeSelection system. Before pooling, library quality was assessed on a Bioanalyzer, concentration was determined with Qubit, and library quantification was performed with the Kapa Library Quantification kit. Libraries were sequenced paired-end 2 x 150 bp on an Illumina HiSeq 2500. To increase sequence diversity, roughly 24-31% phiX was spiked into each library pool. Per the original workflow: The UMI-based MiGEC pipeline processed quality-filtered reads and removed over 85% of raw TCR sequences during error correction. IMGT germline references were used for aligning VDJ genes, and each clonotype was defined as a unique CDR3 amino acid sequence together with its V-J genes. Clonal expansion, Shannon diversity and CDR3 relatedness (CalcPairwiseDistances, ClusterSamples) were evaluated with VDJtools, and phylogenetic trees were built with CLCbio workbench. Expanded clones were defined as having at least 8 unique UMIs, based on coefficient-of-variation modelling across technical triplicates. The public reads were run again by TCRdb, first through fastp at Q25 and then through MiXCR, and only productive beta chains were kept. Every distinct CDR3 protein forms one entry, paired with its most common genes and DNA. The V and J calls were not made by the authors but by TCRdb's processing. The sample records around 60,000 distinct CDR3 sequences, approximately 3.6% of which are singletons. The ten largest account for 6% to 9% of the sample.

The CDR3 measures 18 amino acids from cysteine to phenylalanine. The DNA shown is the 54-base CDR3, in frame from base 1. Relative to germline, V is missing 4 bases and J is missing 2 bases, with 12 bases of the junction outside any gene match. Via the germline V gene, CDR1 is SGHRS and CDR2 YFSETQ. Many counts were recorded for this clonotype. What this receptor recognizes is not known. Base qualities are not provided; no much larger clone lies one nucleotide away. Unsorted PBMC libraries were generated from 2 million PBMCs stored in RNAlater at -80 °C until RNA extraction. The multiple sclerosis patients were enrolled in a US clinical protocol that evaluated disease progression with magnetic resonance imaging. Peripheral blood was subjected to Ficoll-Hypaque density gradient centrifugation to isolate PBMCs, which were then cryopreserved in liquid nitrogen.

The material sequenced was PBMCs. This receptor was obtained from a woman aged 60 to 75 with multiple sclerosis. The V and J genes are TRBV5-1 and TRBJ2-3; TRBD2 agrees with 11 junctional bases. The DNA reads TGCGCCAGCAGCCGGTTAGCGGGAGGGCCAGTTGCCACAGATACGCAGTATTTT. Translated, this gives CASSRLAGGPVATDTQYF.